This T cell receptor (beta chain) comes out of a study of blood T cell repertoires in COVID-19. For the study at large: The United States, Italy and Spain were the sources of the acute and convalescent COVID-19 samples.

Sequencing was performed with immunoSEQ multiplex PCR; in TCRdb, only in-frame clones are kept and a portion is missing. The sample holds roughly 250,000 clones, 70% to 90% seen once. The CDR3 is made up of 14 amino acids. Germline CDR1 SGHAT, CDR2 FQNNGV. Trimming took off 1 base at V and 6 bases at J, with 10 bases between the two ends. Sequenced: peripheral blood. The clonotype was recovered from a woman between 40 and 50 years old who had recovered from COVID-19. This chain uses TRBV11-2 with TRBJ1-5; tentative D call: TRBD1 (5 bases). CDR3: CASSLGGVGQPQHF. The CDR3 DNA is TGTGCCAGCAGCTTAGGGGGGGTTGGTCAGCCCCAGCATTTT. Together with reference TRBV11-2 and TRBJ1-5, the CDR3 gives the full variable domain: EAGVAQSPRYKIIEKRQSVAFWCNPISGHATLYWYQQILGQGPKLLIQFQNNGVVDDSQLPKDRFSAERLKGVDSTLKIQPAKLEDSAVYLCASSLGGVGQPQHFGDGTRLSIL.